These 10 T cell receptor beta chains came from one sample sequenced in a study of shared clonotypes between healthy human individuals. The protocol was immunoSEQ multiplex PCR, while the TCRdb copy is restricted to in-frame clones and leaves out a portion. Among 550,000 to 800,000 clones listed, roughly 70% were seen once. Specimen: memory CD4+ T cells sorted from blood. Stated subset: CD45RA-negative fraction. These receptors came from a woman aged 30 to 39 in good health.

The chain combines TRBV28 with TRBJ2-1, with no clear D. Germline values: CDR1 MDHEN, CDR2 SYDVKM. The V end lost 8 bases, the J end lost 9 bases, and 17 bases lay between the germline ends. CDR3 size: 13 residues. The CDR3 protein is CASLKGKGLEQFF. CDR3 bases: TGTGCCAGCCTAAAAGGGAAGGGTCTTGAGCAGTTCTTC.

The gene calls are TRBV28 and TRBJ1-5; D might be TRBD1 (6 bases). CDR1 is MDHEN, CDR2 SYDVKM, per germline. V was clipped by 6 bases and J by 11 bases, with 20 bases between them. The length of the CDR3 is 14 residues. The CDR3 sequence: CASSSPQGQMAQHF. The CDR3 DNA reads as TGTGCCAGCAGCTCCCCCCAGGGGCAAATGGCCCAGCATTTT.

This clone was detected only once. The chain recombines TRBV7-3 with TRBJ2-2; D is undetermined. Germline V CDR1 and CDR2: SGHTA, FQGTGA. Trimming took 4 bases from V and 5 from J, leaving 11 bases between them. The CDR3 runs 14 residues. The CDR3 DNA reads TGTGCCAGCAGCTCCACGACCAAAACCGGGGAGCTGTTTTTT. Encoded protein: CASSSTTKTGELFF. The whole variable domain, remainder taken from reference TRBV7-3 and TRBJ2-2, is GAGVSQTPSNKVTEKGKYVELRCDPISGHTALYWYRQSLGQGPEFLIYFQGTGAADDSGLPNDRFFAVRPEGSVSTLKIQRTERGDSAVYLCASSSTTKTGELFFGEGSRLTVL.

This clone came up many times. The gene calls are TRBV6-1 and TRBJ2-7, with D possibly being TRBD1 or TRBD2 (5 bases each). With 3 bases removed from V and 3 bases from J, the gap between germline ends came to 15 bases. CDR3 length: 15 residues. Germline V gives CDR1 MNHNS, CDR2 SASEGT. The CDR3 sequence: CASSEGPEVRYEQYF. CDR3 in DNA: TGTGCCAGCAGTGAGGGACCGGAGGTACGCTACGAGCAGTACTTC.

This clone has just a few counts. The chain combines TRBV7-6 with TRBJ2-1, with 11 bases matching TRBD2. The V gene's germline CDR1 is SGHVS and CDR2 FNYEAQ. This CDR3 is built from 14 residues. V lost 5 bases and J lost 6; bases outside the gene matches: 3. CDR3 bases: TGTGCCAGCAGCCTGGGACTAGCGGTCAATGAGCAGTTCTTC. Translated: CASSLGLAVNEQFF.

CDR3 region: CASGLTWTANSNYGYTF. DNA of the CDR3: TGTGCCAGCGGGCTCACCTGGACAGCTAACTCTAACTATGGCTACACCTTC. This chain links TRBV28 with TRBJ1-2, with a weak D call TRBD1 (6 bases). V was trimmed by 8 bases and J by 0 bases, leaving 22 bases between them. The CDR3 is 17 residues long. The germline gives CDR1 MDHEN, CDR2 SYDVKM.

This clone has just a few counts. V usage is TRBV6-1 and J usage is TRBJ2-1, with D possibly being TRBD1 (5 bases). Germline CDR1 reads MNHNS; CDR2 reads SASEGT. V gave up 5 bases and J gave up 8 bases, with 19 bases separating them. The CDR3 sequence is 15 residues long. The CDR3 reads CASSRFRSGFDEQFF. CDR3 coding DNA: TGTGCCAGCAGTCGGTTCAGATCAGGGTTCGATGAGCAGTTCTTC.

This clone was recorded a few times. The gene calls are TRBV14 and TRBJ2-7, with 10 bases that match TRBD1. Germline CDR1 SGHDN, CDR2 FVKESK. V dropped 4 bases and J dropped 3; count of bases not matched to a gene: 9. This CDR3 is 16 amino acids long. CDR3 sequence reads: CASSRTQGTGVYEQYF. Written as DNA, the CDR3 is TGTGCCAGCAGCCGTACACAAGGGACAGGGGTCTACGAGCAGTACTTC.

V is TRBV5-1 and J is TRBJ1-1; possibly TRBD1 for D (6 bases). The CDR3 covers 15 residues. Germline lookup yields CDR1 SGHRS and CDR2 YFSETQ. V lost 1 base to trimming and J lost 1 base, with 11 bases between them. The CDR3 loop is CASSLRGTTNTEAFF. Here the CDR3 DNA reads TGCGCCAGCAGCTTGCGGGGGACAACGAACACTGAAGCTTTCTTT.

The chain is built from TRBV27 and TRBJ1-1; TRBD1 matches at 8 bases. There are 14 residues in the CDR3. J was trimmed by 7 bases and V by 4 bases; bases with no gene match: 8. Germline V gene lookup returns CDR1 MNHEY and CDR2 SMNVEV (reference sequence). The CDR3 DNA reads TGTGCCAGCAGTTACGACAGGGGCCGGGGTGAAGCTTTCTTT. Protein: CASSYDRGRGEAFF.